Sequencing of this T cell receptor beta chain was carried out in a study of blood T cell repertoires in COVID-19. Data came from immunoSEQ multiplex PCR; TCRdb stores just in-frame clones and leaves some out. The sample lists some 230,000 clones; approximately 84% were seen once. The ends were cut back, 2 bases at V and 7 bases at J, with 15 bases in the middle. Per germline, CDR1 MDHEN and CDR2 SYDVKM. This CDR3 has 15 residues. The sample taken for sequencing was peripheral blood. The TCR originated in a woman in her 30s who had recovered from COVID-19. This chain links TRBV28 with TRBJ1-5; maybe TRBD1 (6 bases). The CDR3 nucleotides read TGTGCCAGCAGTTTAGGGGCAGGGGTTCCCCAGCCCCAGCATTTT. Amino acids: CASSLGAGVPQPQHF.